A single TCR beta chain is shown here with its context. This record belongs to a study of T cell changes during pregnancy in multiple sclerosis. V dropped 6 bases and J dropped 3; count of bases not matched to a gene: 14. CDR1 and CDR2 (germline): MGHDK, SYGVNS. The CDR3 extends over 16 amino acids. Assay used: immunoSEQ multiplex PCR; TCRdb lists only in-frame clones, some missing. The sample carries about 59,000 clones, roughly 92% recorded once. This sequence originates from a female donor in good health, enrolled as a control in a pregnancy study. The J gene is TRBJ2-7, the V gene TRBV25-1; 7 bases are shared with TRBD1. The specimen comprised peripheral blood, sampled in the third trimester of pregnancy. CDR3 in DNA: TGTGCCAGCAGCTCTCAATCGGGACAGCGAGACTACGAGCAGTACTTC. It is translated as CASSSQSGQRDYEQYF.